This TCR beta chain was sequenced during a study of immune evolution from preneoplasia to lung adenocarcinoma. The CDR3 runs to 18 residues. Germline-derived CDR1 and CDR2 are MGHRA and YSYEKL. V dropped 0 bases and J dropped 0 bases, with 16 bases sitting between them. The table lists this clone with a count of one. Here immunoSEQ multiplex PCR was the method, and the copy in TCRdb shows in-frame clones only, minus some. The sample has 3,600 or so clones, around 80% seen once. Material for sequencing was FFPE adjacent normal lung tissue. V usage is TRBV4-1 and J usage is TRBJ2-3; TRBD2 is a possible D gene (6 bases). The receptor was isolated from a person between 70 and 80 years old with lung adenocarcinoma. The CDR3 DNA sequence: TGCGCCAGCAGCCAAGATGAAGTTGGGACTTCTAGCACAGATACGCAGTATTTT. This codes for CASSQDEVGTSSTDTQYF.